This T cell receptor (beta chain) was retrieved from a study of blood T cell repertoires in COVID-19 (dated by TCRdb to about 2020). A note on the overall study: Samples covering the acute and convalescent phases of COVID-19 were provided by collaborators in the United States, Italy and Spain. The material from the prospective study consisted of cDNA or gDNA derived from T cells, B-cell-depleted T cells, or PBMCs. Subjects who had been exposed to COVID-19, were actively infected with it, or had recovered from it provided the deeply sampled blood TCRbeta repertoires that made up the dataset. The repertoires were released in a freely available public database intended as a resource for research on the immune response to SARS-CoV-2. The samples were drawn from the first 160 participants of the ongoing ImmuneRACE study and from 1,254 subjects provided by 6 global collaborators. A de-identified subject ID, COVID-19 status, age in years and sex were almost always included in the sample metadata. HLA class I and class II types, where available, came from metadata supplied by the sample provider rather than from assay-based typing. Study-wide conclusions, independent of this receptor: The amount of clinical and demographic metadata varied by source and participant and was provided uncurated.

TCRbeta CDR3 regions were amplified from genomic DNA using the immunoSEQ Assay, a bias-controlled multiplex PCR. As for the authors' bioinformatics: Nucleated cell counts per sample were estimated from amplification of reference gene primers within the assay. To quantify the absolute abundance of each unique TCRbeta CDR3 rearrangement, sequence reads were collapsed and filtered. For each sample, productive Simpson clonality was calculated as the square root of Simpson's diversity index over productive rearrangements. TCRdb limited this immuneACCESS table to in-frame rearrangements with V and J called. A share of clones is missing; checked studies link under half to unresolved V genes, and the rest is unexplained. V and J calls and clone size follow that table, whereas D and trimming were derived from the DNA. The sample table holds fewer than 700,000 clones, of which about 89% were seen once. 7.5% to 9% of the sample goes to the ten largest clones.

Relative to germline, V is missing 11 bases and J is missing 0 bases, with 9 bases of the junction outside any gene match. Inclusive of the bounding cysteine and phenylalanine, the CDR3 is 14 residues long. Of the read, only the CDR3 DNA is kept; its 42 bases are in frame from base 1. Reading the germline V gene gives CDR1 SNHLY and CDR2 FYNNEI. In Seattle, one collaborating source enrolled patients while the infection was active and tracked those patients longitudinally over the course of disease. Collaborating institutions collected whole blood in K2EDTA tubes following their own protocols. For TCRbeta analysis, collaborators shipped samples in one of three forms: frozen whole blood, isolated PBMCs, or DNA extracted from either of those sample types. The table lists this clone with a count of one. Its antigen target is currently unknown. Per-base quality was not reported, and no clone a single base away is much larger than it.

The chain couples TRBV2 to TRBJ2-7; 8 bases in the junction line up with TRBD1. The specimen sequenced was peripheral blood. The sequence derives from a woman in her forties or fifties with COVID-19, enrolled during active disease. The CDR3 has the sequence CAGRLDRASYEQYF. At the DNA level, the sequence is TGTGCCGGCCGCTTGGACAGGGCCTCCTACGAGCAGTACTTC.